This is a list of T cell receptor beta chains from one sample in a study of T cells in Graves' hyperthyroidism and ophthalmopathy. TCRdb itself ran the multiplex PCR reads through MiXCR, one entry per CDR3 protein. The repertoire holds over 650,000 distinct CDR3 sequences, about 16% seen once, with under 10% in the top ten. Sequencing was carried out using blood. The receptor source for this set is a man aged 18-30 years with Graves' hyperthyroidism. The CDR3 runs from the conserved cysteine through the conserved F or W. A D gene is named only where the DNA matches it firmly. The size entry is marked missing in some rows and otherwise reads once, few, many or a size class.

v_call	d_call	j_call	clone_size	cdr3_aa	cdr3_nt
TRBV7-6	TRBD2	TRBJ2-3	many	CASSQTTSGSPDTQYF	TGTGCCAGCAGCCAAACGACTAGCGGGAGCCCAGATACGCAGTATTTT
TRBV19	.	TRBJ1-2	few	CAVGRGYTF	TGTGCTGTAGGGCGCGGCTACACCTTC
TRBV11-3	.	TRBJ2-2	.	CASSFGVQNTGELFF	TGTGCCAGCAGCTTTGGGGTACAAAACACCGGGGAGCTGTTTTTT
TRBV27	.	TRBJ2-7	.	CASSLRTRGEQYF	TGTGCCAGCAGTTTACGCACAAGGGGCGAGCAGTACTTC
TRBV6-1	TRBD1	TRBJ1-5	.	CASRRDRGPNQPQHF	TGTGCCAGCAGGCGAGACAGGGGGCCGAATCAGCCCCAGCATTTT
TRBV12-3/TRBV12-4	.	TRBJ2-5	.	CASSLVGKQETQYF	TGTGCCAGCAGTTTAGTGGGCAAACAAGAGACCCAGTACTTC
TRBV15	.	TRBJ1-4	many	CATSRGFGEKLFF	TGTGCCACCAGCAGAGGGTTTGGCGAAAAACTGTTTTTT
TRBV5-1	.	TRBJ2-2	.	CASSLGLNPLTTGELFF	TGTGCCAGCAGCTTAGGCCTGAACCCACTAACCACCGGGGAGCTGTTTTTT
TRBV30	TRBD1	TRBJ1-2	few	CAWRGRTGGAGGYTF	TGTGCCTGGAGGGGAAGGACAGGGGGCGCGGGGGGCTACACCTTC
TRBV28	TRBD1	TRBJ2-5	many	CASSSRDREETQYF	TGTGCCAGCAGTTCCCGGGACAGGGAAGAGACCCAGTACTTC
TRBV2	TRBD2	TRBJ2-1	many	CASIASGYYNEQFF	TGTGCCAGCATTGCTAGCGGGTACTACAATGAGCAGTTCTTC
TRBV20-1	TRBD2	TRBJ2-3	.	CSARDRLAGQHSRTDTQYF	TGCAGTGCTAGAGATAGGCTAGCGGGGCAACACTCACGCACAGATACGCAGTATTTT
TRBV6-5	.	TRBJ1-1	many	CASSYSDENTEAFF	TGTGCCAGCAGTTACTCCGACGAGAACACTGAAGCTTTCTTT